This TCR beta chain came from a study of T cell changes during pregnancy in multiple sclerosis. Data came from immunoSEQ multiplex PCR; TCRdb stores just in-frame clones and leaves some out. The sample holds about 40,000 clones, 70% to 90% seen once. The TCR comes from a female donor with multiple sclerosis, enrolled in a pregnancy study. The sequencing used CD8+ T cells from peripheral blood mononuclear cells, collected in the first trimester of pregnancy.

The CDR3 region is CASSIQGLPTLEKLFF. The DNA of the CDR3 is TGTGCCAGTAGTATTCAGGGGCTTCCTACCCTTGAAAAACTGTTTTTT. The J gene is TRBJ1-4, the V gene TRBV19; maybe TRBD1 (6 bases). This CDR3 has 16 residues. Germline values: CDR1 LNHDA, CDR2 SQIVND (reference sequence). Trimming stripped 3 bases from V and 7 bases from J, with 18 bases between.